This T cell receptor (beta chain) was identified during a study of OX40 agonist ivuxolimab in advanced cancers. Turning to the study itself: Patients were treated with ivuxolimab, an agonistic anti-OX40 (CD134) antibody. The group had a mean age of approximately 60 years, ranged from about 20 to 79, and was approximately 81% male.

Study-level points and caveats: The investigators did not determine what antigen specificity the expanded peripheral T cells had.

Only in-frame clones appear in the TCRdb table, and some are missing; sequencing was by immunoSEQ multiplex PCR. Altogether about 69,000 clones are present, over 60% being singletons, with the ten largest covering around 2.3%. This CDR3 spans 17 amino acids. The V gene end was trimmed by 4 bases and the J gene end by 8 bases; junction bases not matched to a gene: 10. Germline lookup yields CDR1 SGHRS and CDR2 YFSETQ. As concerns this clone: Its specificity is not known.

This TCR came from an adult with an advanced solid tumor such as melanoma, head and neck, liver or kidney cancer. The sample in question was CD4+ or CD8+ T cells sorted from blood, obtained in a trial of the OX40 agonist ivuxolimab. This chain connects TRBV5-1 to TRBJ2-1; 15 positions agree with TRBD2. The CDR3 DNA follows: TGCGCCAGCAGCCGTGGACTAGCGGGAGGGCCGAGAGATGAGCAGTTCTTC. Encoded protein: CASSRGLAGGPRDEQFF.